This entry lists 18 T cell receptor beta chains sequenced from one sample in a study of T cells after yellow fever vaccination. Each CDR3 protein gets one entry after TCRdb re-called the 5' RACE reads with MiXCR. The sample consists of a few hundred thousand distinct CDR3 sequences, around an eighth of them appearing once. This material consisted of CD4+ T cells sorted from PBMCs, taken 15 days after the yellow fever booster vaccination. The receptor set was obtained from a man aged 18 to 29 who received the YFV17D yellow fever vaccine.

The chain links TRBV6-5 to TRBJ1-1, with unresolved D. This CDR3 spans 13 amino acids. Trimming shortened V by 7 bases and J by 1 base, and 10 bases separated the two germline ends. In germline, CDR1 is MNHEY, CDR2 SVGAGI. The CDR3 DNA sequence: TGTGCCAGCAATCAACCTCCGAACACTGAAGCTTTCTTT. Encoded protein: CASNQPPNTEAFF.

The chain recombines TRBV4-3 with TRBJ2-1; TRBD2 aligns across 10 bases. Trimming cost V 3 bases and J 10 bases; bases outside gene matches: 15. This CDR3 is built from 17 residues. Germline CDR1 and CDR2: LGHNA and YSLEER. The CDR3 coding sequence is TGCGCCAGCAGCCAGGGGGTGTCGAGCGGGGGGGCTGAAGAGCAGTTCTTC. It yields the protein CASSQGVSSGGAEEQFF.

This clonotype was observed at least ten times. The chain carries TRBV30 and TRBJ2-2; D is ambiguous. The germline V and J ends were trimmed by 0 bases and 10 bases, with 12 bases remaining between them. The CDR3 spans 13 residues. Germline values: CDR1 GTSNPN, CDR2 SVGIG (reference sequence). CDR3: CAWSVDLLLELFF. The DNA of the CDR3 is TGTGCCTGGAGTGTAGATTTACTCCTGGAGCTGTTTTTT.

This clonotype was picked up many times. This rearrangement joins TRBV12-3 or TRBV12-4 to TRBJ2-3, with 10 bases aligning to TRBD2. The CDR3 is made up of 16 amino acids. Unmatched junction bases numbered 8, after V lost 4 bases and J lost 4 bases. The chain's CDR3 is CASSSTLAGAPDTQYF. The CDR3 bases are TGTGCCAGCAGTTCGACCCTAGCGGGGGCCCCAGATACGCAGTATTTT.

This chain links TRBV5-1 with TRBJ1-6; D not resolved. CDR3 length: 14 residues. Germline CDR1 SGHRS, CDR2 YFSETQ. V was cut by 4 bases and J by 14 bases, with 19 bases left in between. In DNA, the CDR3 is TGCGCCAGCAGCCCTGGTGGCGGGGAGGTGACCCTCCACTTT. It translates to CASSPGGGEVTLHF.

Many counts were recorded for this clonotype. The chain is built from TRBV5-1 and TRBJ2-1, with a tentative D call TRBD2 (6 bases). Germline CDR1 is SGHRS and CDR2 is YFSETQ. The CDR3 has 16 residues. V lost 4 bases, J lost 8 bases, and 22 bases lay in between. CDR3 in amino acids: CASSRSGTESQYEQFF. The CDR3 DNA follows: TGCGCCAGCAGCCGCTCGGGGACTGAATCACAATATGAGCAGTTCTTC.

The J gene is TRBJ2-3, the V gene TRBV11-2; 7 nucleotides match TRBD2. This CDR3 contains 16 residues. The V gene end was trimmed by 1 base and the J gene end by 6 bases; junction bases not matched to a gene: 10. The germline V gene has CDR1 SGHAT and CDR2 FQNNGV. Here the CDR3 DNA reads TGTGCCAGCAGCTTAGTGAGTTCAGCGGGGAGGGATACGCAGTATTTT. Encoded protein: CASSLVSSAGRDTQYF.

The V and J genes are TRBV6-1 and TRBJ2-1; 8 bases map to TRBD2. This CDR3 has 13 residues. Trimming at V came to 9 bases and at J to 10 bases, leaving 11 bases not matched to a gene. The germline V gene has CDR1 MNHNS and CDR2 SASEGT. The CDR3: CASSRTSPGEQFF. As DNA, the CDR3 is TGTGCCAGTTCAAGGACTAGCCCTGGCGAGCAGTTCTTC.

This clonotype occurred a few times. This chain uses TRBV5-1 with TRBJ1-2; possible D gene TRBD1, 5 bases. The CDR3 spans 14 residues. Trimming left V 7 bases short and J 2 bases short, with 15 bases between. Per germline, CDR1 SGHRS and CDR2 YFSETQ. For the CDR3, the DNA is TGCGCCAGCGGGGGGGACCGAACGAACTATGGCTACACCTTC. This encodes CASGGDRTNYGYTF.

This clonotype was seen only a few times. The chain couples TRBV28 to TRBJ2-1; D is perhaps TRBD2 (6 bases). With 7 bases removed from V and 10 bases from J, the gap between germline ends came to 23 bases. Germline V gives CDR1 MDHEN, CDR2 SYDVKM. There are 15 residues in the CDR3. The CDR3 here is CASTLRRGQWWEQFF. DNA of the CDR3: TGTGCCAGCACCTTAAGGCGGGGCCAGTGGTGGGAGCAGTTCTTC.

This clonotype was detected a few times. V and J are TRBV5-1 and TRBJ1-6, with D perhaps TRBD1 (5 bases). The CDR3 has 14 residues. The germline gives CDR1 SGHRS, CDR2 YFSETQ. The V gene lost 3 bases and the J gene lost 6 bases, with 10 bases spanning the gap. The CDR3 bases are TGCGCCAGCAGCTGGGGGGGACTTAATTCACCCCTCCACTTT. This sequence encodes CASSWGGLNSPLHF.

The J gene is TRBJ2-5, the V gene TRBV6-5, with TRBD2 matching over 7 bases. Losses at the gene ends were 5 bases for V and 5 bases for J; bases not matched to a gene: 11. Germline values: CDR1 MNHEY, CDR2 SVGAGI. This CDR3 region has 15 residues. CDR3 in DNA: TGTGCCAGCAGTCCCCGTTTGGGGGAGGGGGAGACCCAGTACTTC. Translating gives CASSPRLGEGETQYF.

This clonotype was detected a few times. The J gene is TRBJ2-7, the V gene TRBV20-1, with D hard to call. From germline, CDR1 is DFQATT and CDR2 SNEGSKA (reference sequence). V was pared by 5 bases and J by 2 bases, with 13 bases between. The CDR3 is 13 amino acids. CDR3 nucleotide sequence: TGCAGTGCTTCCCGGCACGGCCCCTACGAGCAGTACGTC. Translated, it gives CSASRHGPYEQYV.

This clonotype has only a few counts. The gene calls are TRBV29-1 and TRBJ2-7; D gene ambiguous. This CDR3 contains 12 residues. From germline, CDR1 is SQVTM and CDR2 ANQGSEA. The V end lost 3 bases, the J end lost 0 bases, and 6 bases lay between the germline ends. The CDR3 DNA reads TGCAGCGTTGAGGACGGCTCCTACGAGCAGTACTTC. It specifies CSVEDGSYEQYF.

The chain joins TRBV28 to TRBJ2-2; D is unclear. Germline V gene sequence: CDR1 MDHEN, CDR2 SYDVKM. V gave up 3 bases and J gave up 12 bases, with 11 bases separating them. The CDR3 is 12 residues long. CDR3 sequence: CASSLYVEKLFF. The CDR3 coding sequence is TGTGCCAGCAGTTTGTATGTAGAGAAGCTGTTTTTT.

In this sample, this clonotype turned up many times. The chain has TRBV5-1 and TRBJ2-1; 10 bases match TRBD1. Germline V CDR1 and CDR2: SGHRS, YFSETQ. The trim removed 2 bases at V and 8 bases at J, leaving 1 base unmatched. The CDR3 totals 13 residues. The DNA of the CDR3 is TGCGCCAGCAGCTTAGGGACAGGGGATGAGCAGTTCTTC. This encodes CASSLGTGDEQFF.

The chain's CDR3 is CASSFGQPGETQYF. CDR3 in DNA: TGTGCCAGCAGCTTCGGCCAACCTGGAGAGACCCAGTACTTC. The chain has TRBV7-9 and TRBJ2-5; D is unresolved. The germline V gene has CDR1 SEHNR and CDR2 FQNEAQ (reference sequence). The CDR3 has 14 amino acids. The ends were cut back, 3 bases at V and 4 bases at J, with 12 bases in the middle.

The gene calls are TRBV5-6 and TRBJ1-2; D gene uncertain. The V and J ends lost 0 bases and 7 bases respectively, with 16 bases between them. This CDR3 comprises 15 residues. Germline V lookup: CDR1 SGHDT, CDR2 YYEEEE. This chain's CDR3 is CASSLGGSEFGGYTF. CDR3 coding DNA: TGTGCCAGCAGCTTGGGGGGATCCGAGTTTGGTGGCTACACCTTC.